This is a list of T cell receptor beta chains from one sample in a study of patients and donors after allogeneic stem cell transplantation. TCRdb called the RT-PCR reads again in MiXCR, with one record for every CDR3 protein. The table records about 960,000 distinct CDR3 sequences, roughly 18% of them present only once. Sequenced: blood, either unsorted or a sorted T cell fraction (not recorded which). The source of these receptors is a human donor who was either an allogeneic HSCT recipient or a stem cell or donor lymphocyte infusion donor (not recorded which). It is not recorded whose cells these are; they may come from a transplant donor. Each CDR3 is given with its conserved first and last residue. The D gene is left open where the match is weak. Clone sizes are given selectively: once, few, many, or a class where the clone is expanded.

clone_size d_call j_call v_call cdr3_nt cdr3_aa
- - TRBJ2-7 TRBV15 TGTGCCACCAGCTCTTGGGGCGAGGGGGGCGAGCAGTACTTC CATSSWGEGGEQYF
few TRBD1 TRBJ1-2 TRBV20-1 TGCAGTGCTACTCACCGGGACAGGGGGCGTGGGGGCTACACCTTC CSATHRDRGRGGYTF
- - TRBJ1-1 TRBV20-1 TGCAGTGCCAGCTGGGGCCCTATTAACACTGAAGCTTTCTTT CSASWGPINTEAFF
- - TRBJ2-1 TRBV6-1 TGTGCCAGCAGTCCATCCGGGACTCAGGGGGGCAATGAGCAGTTCTTC CASSPSGTQGGNEQFF
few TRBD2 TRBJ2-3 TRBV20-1 TGCAGTGCTACTCTAGCGGGGGGAACAGATACGCAGTATTTT CSATLAGGTDTQYF
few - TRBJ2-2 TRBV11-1 TGTGCCAGCAGCTTAGAGGCCACCCCTAGGCCGGTTTGGAACACCGGGGAGCTGTTTTTT CASSLEATPRPVWNTGELFF
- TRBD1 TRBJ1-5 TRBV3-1 TGTGCCAGCTCGGAGGGGACAGGGAGACTTTATAGCAATCAGCCCCAGCATTTT CASSEGTGRLYSNQPQHF
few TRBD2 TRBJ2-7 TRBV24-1 TGTGCCACCAGTGATTCCACTCGGACTAGCGTTGGCGTGGGCGAGCAGTACTTC CATSDSTRTSVGVGEQYF
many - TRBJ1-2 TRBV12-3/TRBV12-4 TGTGCCAGCAGTTTGGGGGGAGCTGTAAACTATGGCTACACCTTC CASSLGGAVNYGYTF
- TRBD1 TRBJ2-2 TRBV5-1 TGCGCCAGCAGCTTAGAGACAGGGTCGTTCCCCGGGGAGCTGTTTTTT CASSLETGSFPGELFF
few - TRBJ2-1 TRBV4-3 TGCGCCAGCAGCCAAGAAGGTACGCCAAACAATGAGCAGTTCTTC CASSQEGTPNNEQFF
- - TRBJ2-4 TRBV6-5 TGTGCCAGCAGTTACTCCGGCGTAGGGTTAGCCAAAAACATTCAGTACTTC CASSYSGVGLAKNIQYF
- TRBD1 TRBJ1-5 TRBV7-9 TGTGCCAGCAGCTTAGCCGGACAGGGAGCTCAGCCCCAGCATTTT CASSLAGQGAQPQHF
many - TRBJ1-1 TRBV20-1 TGCAGTGCTAGATTTCCGGGACGGAGGAACACTGAAGCTTTCTTT CSARFPGRRNTEAFF
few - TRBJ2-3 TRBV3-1 TGTGCCAGTAGACAGATTAATACGCAGTATTTT CASRQINTQYF
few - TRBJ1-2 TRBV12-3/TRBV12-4 TGTGCCAGCAGTTTAGCGGTATTAGGCTACACCTTC CASSLAVLGYTF
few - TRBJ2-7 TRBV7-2 TGTGCCAGCAGCTTCACGCAGGGGGGGTACGAGCAGTACTTC CASSFTQGGYEQYF
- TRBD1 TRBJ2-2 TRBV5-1 TGCGCCAGCGGCTCTTCGGGCACAGGGGTGACCGGGGAGCTGTTTTTT CASGSSGTGVTGELFF
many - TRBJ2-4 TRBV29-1 TGCAGCGTGTCTGACGGACAGATAATTAAAAACATTCAGTACTTC CSVSDGQIIKNIQYF
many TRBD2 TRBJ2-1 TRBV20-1 TGCAGTGCTAGAATTTCGGGGGAGGGCCTATTCAATGAGCAGTTCTTC CSARISGEGLFNEQFF
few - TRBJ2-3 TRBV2 TGTGCCAGCAGTGGCCGGACTGCAGATACGCAGTATTTT CASSGRTADTQYF
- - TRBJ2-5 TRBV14 TGTGCCAGCAGCACCAGACGAACGGAAGAGACCCAGTACTTC CASSTRRTEETQYF
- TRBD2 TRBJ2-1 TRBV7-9 TGTGCCAGCAGCTTAGGTAGCGGGAGGGATGGTGAGCAGTTCTTC CASSLGSGRDGEQFF
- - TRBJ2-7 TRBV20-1 TGCAGTGCTGCTAACCCCAACCCCCATTACGAGCAGTACTTC CSAANPNPHYEQYF
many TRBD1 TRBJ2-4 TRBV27 TGTGCCAGCAGTCGACTGGACAGGGAGAAAAACATTCAGTACTTC CASSRLDREKNIQYF
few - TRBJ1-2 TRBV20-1 TGCAGTGCTAGGGTCAGTGAATATGGCTACACCTTC CSARVSEYGYTF
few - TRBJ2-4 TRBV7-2 TGTGCCAGCAGCCGCCCGGTCTCAGGCTTAGCCAAAAACATTCAGTACTTC CASSRPVSGLAKNIQYF
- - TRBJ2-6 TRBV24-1 TGTGCCTCCTCCACGTCGGGGCCAGGGGCCAACGTCCTGACTTTC CASSTSGPGANVLTF
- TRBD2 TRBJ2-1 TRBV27 TGTGCCAGCAGTTCACACCGGGGGGGGGAGCAGTTCTTC CASSSHRGGEQFF
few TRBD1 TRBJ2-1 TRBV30 TGTGCCTGGAGCAGACAGGGGGTCAACAATGAGCAGTTCTTC CAWSRQGVNNEQFF
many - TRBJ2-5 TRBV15 TGTGCCACCAACACAGGGACCCAAGAGACCCAGTACTTC CATNTGTQETQYF
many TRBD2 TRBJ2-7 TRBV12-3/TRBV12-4 TGTGCCAGCAGTTCCACTAGCGGAGAGACCTACGAGCAGTACTTC CASSSTSGETYEQYF
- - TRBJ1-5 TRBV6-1 TGTGCCAGCAGCCCAAACAGGGTATCTAATCAGCCCCAGCATTTT CASSPNRVSNQPQHF
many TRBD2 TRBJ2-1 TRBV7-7 TGTGCTAGCAGCTTAGCGGGTGGGAGCCACAATGAGCAGTTCTTC CASSLAGGSHNEQFF
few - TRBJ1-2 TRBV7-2 TGTGCCAGCAGCCCAGGGCCCCGAGAGTATGGCTACACCTTC CASSPGPREYGYTF
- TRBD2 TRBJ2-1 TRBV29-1 TGCAGCGTTGAAGCCGGTTCTGCGGGAGTGCCCTACAATGAGCAGTTCTTC CSVEAGSAGVPYNEQFF
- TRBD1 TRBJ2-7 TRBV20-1 TGCAGTGCTGCACCACAGGGGTATTCGGGCGAGCAGTACTTC CSAAPQGYSGEQYF
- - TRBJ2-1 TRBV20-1 TGCAGTGCTGCGGCCCCACAGACGGATGAGCAGTTCTTC CSAAAPQTDEQFF
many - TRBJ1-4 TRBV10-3 TGTGCCATCAGTGAAGCCTCCTCGGTGGCAAAACTGTTTTTT CAISEASSVAKLFF
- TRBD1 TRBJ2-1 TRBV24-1 TGTGCCACCAGTGACCGCCGGGACAGGGTATATGAGCAGTTCTTC CATSDRRDRVYEQFF
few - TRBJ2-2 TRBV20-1 TGCAGTGCTAAGGGGGACGGGCCCATCACCGGGGAGCTGTTTTTT CSAKGDGPITGELFF
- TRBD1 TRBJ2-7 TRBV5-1 TGCGCCAGCCAAGCGTTGGGACAGGGGCCCTACGAGCAGTACTTC CASQALGQGPYEQYF
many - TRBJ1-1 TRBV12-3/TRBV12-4 TGTGCCAGCAGCTTGTCGACTGAAGCTTTCTTT CASSLSTEAFF
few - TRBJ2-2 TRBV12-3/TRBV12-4 TGTGCCAGCAGGCGGAGGGGGGCCGGGGAGCTGTTTTTT CASRRRGAGELFF
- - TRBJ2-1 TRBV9 TGTGCCAGCAGCGCGTACCCTCAAGGGTCCTTTAGGTACAATGAGCAGTTCTTC CASSAYPQGSFRYNEQFF
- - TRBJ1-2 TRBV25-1 TGTGCCAGCAGTGACCTAAGATATGGCTACACCTTC CASSDLRYGYTF
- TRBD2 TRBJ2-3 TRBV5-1 TGCGCCAGCAGCCCGGGACTAGCGGGGGCGTCTAGCACAGATACGCAGTATTTT CASSPGLAGASSTDTQYF
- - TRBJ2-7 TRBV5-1 TGCGCCAGCAGCCTCCAGGGGTCCCACGTCGGGGAGCAGTACTTC CASSLQGSHVGEQYF
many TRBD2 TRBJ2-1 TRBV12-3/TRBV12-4 TGTGCCAGCAGTCCGAGGACTAGCGGGGTACGACCCAACAATGAGCAGTTCTTC CASSPRTSGVRPNNEQFF
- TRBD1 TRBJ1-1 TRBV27 TGTGCCAGCAGTTTGGGGGGGACAGCCTCTTTTAGCACTGAAGCTTTCTTT CASSLGGTASFSTEAFF
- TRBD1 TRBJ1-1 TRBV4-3 TGCGCCAGCAGCCAAGACAGGGGGTCCAATGAAGCTTTCTTT CASSQDRGSNEAFF
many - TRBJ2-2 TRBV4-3 TGCGCCAGCAGCCAAGATCCTTTACGTCCTACGCGCACCGGGGAGCTGTTTTTT CASSQDPLRPTRTGELFF
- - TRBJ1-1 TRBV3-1 TGTGCCAGCAGCCCCCGGCAGCGGGTGTACACTGAAGCTTTCTTT CASSPRQRVYTEAFF
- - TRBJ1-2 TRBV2 TGTGCCATTACAAACAGGGAAATTAACTATGGCTACACCTTC CAITNREINYGYTF
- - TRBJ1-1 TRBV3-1 TGTGCCAGCAGCCAAGAGTCCCGGGGAAACACTGAAGCTTTCTTT CASSQESRGNTEAFF